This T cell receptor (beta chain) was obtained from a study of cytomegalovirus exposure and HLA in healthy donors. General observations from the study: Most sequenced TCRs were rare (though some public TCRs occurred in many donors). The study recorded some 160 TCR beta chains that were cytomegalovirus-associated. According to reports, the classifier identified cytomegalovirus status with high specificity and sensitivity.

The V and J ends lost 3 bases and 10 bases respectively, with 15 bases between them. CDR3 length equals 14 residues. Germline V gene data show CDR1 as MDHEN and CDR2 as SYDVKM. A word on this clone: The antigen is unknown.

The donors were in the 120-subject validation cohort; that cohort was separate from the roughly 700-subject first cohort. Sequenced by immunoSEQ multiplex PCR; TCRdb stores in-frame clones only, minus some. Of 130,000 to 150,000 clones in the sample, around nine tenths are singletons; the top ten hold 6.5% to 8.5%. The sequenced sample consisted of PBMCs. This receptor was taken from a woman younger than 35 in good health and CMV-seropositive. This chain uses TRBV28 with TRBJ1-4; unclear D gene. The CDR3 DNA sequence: TGTGCCAGCAGTTTCGGTCGAGGGCTTCGAAAACTGTTTTTT. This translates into CASSFGRGLRKLFF.